This T cell receptor beta chain emerged from a study of T-cell memory formation after mild COVID-19. There are many counts of this clonotype. A single record per CDR3 protein comes from TCRdb applying MiXCR to the 5' RACE reads. The table has about 150,000 distinct CDR3 sequences, 10% to 15% seen once. The sequenced sample consisted of PBMCs or a T cell subset sorted from them (not recorded which). The clonotype was recovered from a man between 18 and 29 years old who had mild COVID-19 (a few samples of this study predate the infection). Cell type and time point are not known.

CDR3 nucleotides: TGTGCCAGCAGCCTTCGACACACGAACACCGGGGAGCTGTTTTTT. It encodes CASSLRHTNTGELFF. The gene calls are TRBV4-2 and TRBJ2-2; D not resolved. The CDR3 is made up of 15 amino acids. The V gene lost 4 bases and the J gene lost 0 bases, with 9 bases spanning the gap. CDR1 is LGHNA and CDR2 is YNFKEQ in the germline V gene.